This record looks at one TCR beta chain sequence and its context. The target of this receptor is not known. Base qualities are not provided; no much larger clone lies one nucleotide away. CDR3 length: 14 amino acids, cysteine to phenylalanine. Only CDR3 DNA is held: 42 bases, read in frame from base 1. V loses 4 bases, J loses 1 base, and the germline ends lie 7 bases apart. In the germline V gene, CDR1 corresponds to MGHRA and CDR2 to YSYEKL. The library came from the immunoSEQ multiplex PCR assay. For the multiplex PCR, a mixture combining 60 forward primers for TCR Vbeta segments and 13 reverse primers for TCR Jbeta segments was used. A multiplex PCR assay on genomic DNA amplified the CDR3 region of rearranged TCR beta genes. On the Illumina HiSeq System, the amplified TCR beta libraries were sequenced as 87-base-pair reads. The paper's data handling went like this. Across the 640 or so repertoires, a later analysis counted some 81 million unique TCR beta chains, 9 million to 14 million of which were shared by at least two donors. Raw reads were error-corrected and collapsed into unique sequences with a nearest-neighbor algorithm that merged closely related sequences to remove PCR and sequencing errors. V, D and J gene segments were assigned by aligning CDR3 sequences to IMGT reference sequences. For a sequence to be retained, a match of at least six nucleotides to both a V gene segment and a J gene segment was required. A rearrangement was called productive if the CDR3 had no stop codons and remained in frame with V and J, and every other rearrangement was called non-productive. Following IMGT convention, CDR3 was defined as the stretch from the second conserved V-encoded cysteine to the conserved J-encoded phenylalanine. The earlier analysis of about 570 of the donors excluded any sequence lacking an unambiguous match to a single V gene segment. In an earlier analysis of several hundred of the donors, a V segment was called functional when productive rearrangements were above 56.7%, and segregating when the standard deviation between donors exceeded 5%. A statistical classification framework was built for diagnosing cytomegalovirus status from the catalog of TCR beta chain sequences. In a later analysis, V and J genes were assigned by comparing TCR nucleotide sequences against IMGT/GENE-DB human TR gene sequences. The TCRdist pipeline was used in a later analysis to assign CDR3 sequences and most-parsimonious VDJ recombination scenarios. In a later analysis, every TCR beta chain was defined by the combination of its CDR3 amino acid sequence and its V-gene family, and reads without a unique V-gene family were dropped. To address suspected cross-contamination and a sequencing artifact, a later analysis removed 592 highly shared, low-generation-probability nucleotide sequences. A later analysis calculated a clonal expansion index for each public chain from normalized within-repertoire ranks of inferred template counts. A later analysis computed generation probabilities with a VDJ recombination model fitted to out-of-frame rearrangements, and checked the results against IGoR. In a later analysis, hypergeometric tests were used to score TCR-TCR, TCR-HLA and TCR-CMV co-occurrence, with a repertoire-size bias correction applied to TCR pairs. To estimate false discovery rates, a later analysis permuted the HLA or CMV assignments 20 times. In a later analysis, co-occurring TCRs were grouped using DBSCAN, with TCRdist sequence similarity added in when clustering inside HLA-allele-positive subsets. Co-occurrence clustering excluded repertoires with fewer than 30,000 or more than 120,000 public chains, plus five with anomalous nucleotide sharing. Sourced from immuneACCESS, this table was stored by TCRdb with only in-frame sequences that have V and J called. A share of the clones is absent; for the studies checked, an unresolved V gene accounts for under half, and the remainder has no known explanation. V and J calls and clone size are as listed in that table; D and trimming were resolved from the DNA. The table for this sample lists over 150,000 clones; roughly 80% of them were counted only once. 9.5% to 10% of the sample is taken by the ten largest.

The cohort comprised some 680 healthy bone marrow donors. All cohort members were sampled while nominally healthy, although unrecorded immune exposures were likely present. The donor was CMV seropositive and was included in the group of 289 seropositive cohort members. Every donor gave a peripheral blood sample, and the peripheral blood mononuclear cells from that sample were used for TCR beta sequencing. The Qiagen DNeasy Blood Extraction Kit was used to extract genomic DNA from the blood cell samples. This specimen belongs to a study of cytomegalovirus exposure and HLA in healthy donors listed by TCRdb under 2017. Looking at the study overall: An earlier analysis of some 600 of the donors reported about 280 Gb of sequence data and 95 million to 130 million unique TCR beta sequences obtained from around 180 million T cells. To predict cytomegalovirus infection status, the study brought together high-throughput TCR immunosequencing, statistical association of individual TCRs with disease status, and machine learning. An earlier analysis of 587 of the donors applied high-throughput TCR beta sequencing to assess whether each TCR beta V gene segment acted as functional or pseudogenic. Approximately 300 gigabases of sequencing data and tens of millions of unique TCR sequences were included in an early release covering around 600 HLA-typed donors. Among under 450 genotyped donors of the cohort, an average of about 240,000 unique TCR beta nucleotide sequences were sequenced per donor, roughly 18% of them non-productive. Donor age, sex, ethnicity and CMV serostatus were collected together with the repertoire data. Both class I and class II loci were covered by HLA typing, at four-digit resolution. The study was designed to test whether signatures of past pathogen exposure could be identified by cataloging public T cell receptors. Because of strong linkage in the cohort, a few DR-DQ haplotypes were treated as single units for association and clustering. Of the roughly 400 genotyped donors, approximately 82% fell in the genetic ancestry cluster associated with self-reported Caucasian donors. The number of donors typed differed by locus, with roughly 620-640 for A, B, C, DRB1 and DQB1, around 500 for DQA1, 600 to 610 for DPA1, and 400 to 490 for DPB1. Rather than using new phenotypic data, the later analysis identified candidate immune exposures from TCR beta sequences and from how often those sequences occurred across donors. A later genetic analysis took genome-wide SNP genotypes for about three fifths of the 666 donors and used that subset as a discovery cohort. The study used immunosequencing to profile the T cell repertoires of around 600 subjects and linked those repertoires to cytomegalovirus serostatus. Every repertoire in the discovery cohort had been generated on one and the same sequencing platform. A later analysis re-examined previously published TCR beta repertoires from 610 or so donors and added high-resolution HLA genotyping to investigate patterns of TCR occurrence. A separate validation cohort of roughly 130 different subjects was used in addition to the 666-subject first cohort.

General findings and caveats noted by the study authors: A further reported finding was that TCR beta sequences accurately predicted the HLA-A and HLA-B alleles for most subjects in the first cohort. Compared with the roughly 700-donor mean, donors in an Asian-associated ancestry cluster had fewer N-insertions in productive TCRs, according to a later genetic analysis. Strong co-occurrence of HLA alleles, especially DR and DQ, made assigning TCR associations to individual alleles difficult. In vitro tests confirmed that a few of the cytomegalovirus-associated TCR beta chains recognize cytomegalovirus antigens. The authors suggested that the approach could potentially be generalized to other disease states and immunological phenotypes. In an earlier analysis of approximately 600 of the donors, most TCR beta V segments were observed in productive rearrangements about 87% or about 30% of the time, broadly matching IMGT annotations. The presence/absence analyses assumed that sequencing depth was roughly uniform across donors, and that assumption may not be true. In a later analysis, several top co-occurrence clusters were reported to appear linked to parvovirus B19, influenza, CMV and Epstein-Barr virus. In this cohort, only TCR beta chains were sequenced, and detectable features were limited by the absence of alpha or paired-chain data. In a later analysis, HLA-associated TCR beta chains showed more clonal expansion and lower generation probabilities than non-associated chains that were equally common. Some IMGT-functional V segments, including TRBV6-2 and TRBV6-3, could not be distinguished by the 87-base-pair reads and were therefore excluded. In a later analysis, some 18,000 TCR beta sequences were associated with specific HLA alleles at a false discovery rate of 0.05. A cluster of highly shared sequence variants was judged likely to represent a technical artifact of the sequencing pipeline. Most TCR sequences were seen in very few donors, while some public TCRs were found in many individuals. According to a later analysis, most CMV-associated TCR beta chains appeared to be HLA-restricted, and the HLA associations seemed to be driven largely by CMV exposure. Because counts were too low, fewer than 20 rarely observed V segments, including chromosome 9 orphons, were excluded from the earlier analysis of about 500 of the donors. A later analysis found that TCR association rates varied across HLA loci, with DRB1 alleles showing the most associated TCRs and HLA-C alleles the fewest. Linkage disequilibrium might explain the correlated functional status among segregating V segments, but an unknown experimental factor could not be ruled out. In a later genetic analysis, a missense DCLRE1C variant was associated with V-gene and J-gene trimming of TCR beta chains, and the association was replicated in an independent cohort. The classifier was reported to diagnose cytomegalovirus status with high specificity and sensitivity in both the original and validation cohorts. Because HLA typing was unavailable for some donors at each locus, only the typed subset was used in association tests. CMV serostatus was the only immune exposure information available for the cohort. The study gave a list of some 150 TCR beta chains associated with cytomegalovirus.

Sequenced sample: PBMCs. This clonotype originated in a man in his late teens or twenties in good health and CMV-seropositive. Here the chain combines TRBV4-1 and TRBJ2-2; the D gene identity is not certain. The CDR3 sequence is CASSLRENTGELFF. At the DNA level, the sequence is TGCGCCAGCAGCCTAAGAGAGAACACCGGGGAGCTGTTTTTT.